Sequencing of this T cell receptor beta chain was carried out in a study of blood T cells in healthy people across ages. Study conclusions and caveats: In the absence of known donor CMV status, changes in expanded clonotypes were possibly confounded.

V was pared by 5 bases and J by 0 bases, with 11 bases between. The CDR3 runs to 13 residues. Germline V gene sequence: CDR1 SQVTM, CDR2 ANQGSEA. Using a J-beta primer mix together with a sample-barcoded 5' primer, a second PCR was run for roughly 7 to 12 cycles. TCRdb reanalysed the 5' RACE reads using MiXCR and keeps one entry per CDR3 protein. The sample consists of 600,000 to 850,000 distinct CDR3 sequences, just under 25% of them appearing once. As regards this clonotype: Its antigen is as yet unknown.

The sample was also linked to a second study, of T cells of mothers and their children. That investigation notes: Every mother produced more than 9 million TCR beta CDR3 reads, whereas every child provided 3 million to 3.5 million. Slightly higher but non-significant overlap marked related mother-child pairs versus unrelated pairs. The authors found no persistent microchimeric T cell clones.

The chain recombines TRBV29-1 with TRBJ2-7; the D call may be TRBD1 or TRBD2 (5 bases each). The source material was blood. This clonotype was obtained from a boy between 10 and 17 years old in good health. Written as DNA, the CDR3 is TGCAGCGTTTGGGACCGATACTCCTACGAGCAGTACTTC. The encoded protein is CSVWDRYSYEQYF.